These 13 T cell receptor beta chains originate from one sample sequenced in a study of Ad26.COV2.S vaccination and SARS-CoV-2 variants. Here immunoSEQ multiplex PCR was the method, and the copy in TCRdb shows in-frame clones only, minus some. The table includes about 350,000 clones, 80% to 90% detected once. Treatment denoted: about 20 received Ad26.COV2.S at low or high dose, single or two shots; 5 received placebo; per-sample allocation not given. The investigators took samples on day 63 after the first vaccine or placebo injection. The specimen was peripheral blood, collected in a trial of Ad26.COV2.S vaccine versus placebo. Source of these receptors: a person aged 18-60 years who received the Ad26.COV2.S COVID-19 vaccine or a placebo.

The chain employs TRBV5-4 and TRBJ2-2; possible D gene TRBD1, 6 bases. Looked up from germline, CDR1 is SGHNT and CDR2 is YYREEE (reference sequence). The ends were cut back, 2 bases at V and 6 bases at J, with 8 bases in the middle. CDR3 length equals 13 residues. CDR3 loop: CASSFAGAGELFF. CDR3 in DNA: TGTGCCAGCAGCTTCGCAGGGGCCGGGGAGCTGTTTTTT.

V and J are TRBV30 and TRBJ1-6; D perhaps matches TRBD1 (6 bases). The ends were cut back, 3 bases at V and 5 bases at J, with 8 bases in the middle. The CDR3 totals 13 residues. Germline V gene lookup returns CDR1 GTSNPN and CDR2 SVGIG (reference sequence). DNA for the CDR3: TGTGCCTGGAGAGGACAGAATAATTCACCCCTCCACTTT. The encoded protein is CAWRGQNNSPLHF.

The V gene is TRBV6-5, the J gene TRBJ1-2, with D maybe TRBD1 (5 bases). CDR1 MNHEY and CDR2 SVGAGI come from the germline V gene. V dropped 6 bases and J dropped 8 bases, with 22 bases sitting between them. This CDR3 has 15 residues. Written as DNA, the CDR3 is TGTGCCAGCAGGGCCTCGACAGATGGGTTTGGAGGCTACACCTTC. It encodes CASRASTDGFGGYTF.

This chain connects TRBV27 to TRBJ1-6, with D unclear. Per the germline V gene, CDR1 is MNHEY and CDR2 is SMNVEV (reference sequence). CDR3 length: 13 amino acids. V was trimmed by 3 bases and J by 8 bases, leaving 8 bases between them. Here the CDR3 reads CASSLGMDSPLHF. Written as DNA, the CDR3 is TGTGCCAGCAGTTTGGGGATGGATTCACCCCTCCACTTT.

The chain has TRBV7-2 and TRBJ2-2, with D unclear. The germline V gene has CDR1 SGHTA and CDR2 FQGNSA. V shed 7 bases and J shed 4 bases, with 10 bases lying between them. This CDR3 comprises 13 residues. CDR3 DNA: TGTGCCAGCACCATCACGGGCACCGGGGAGCTGTTTTTT. Translation: CASTITGTGELFF.

This sequence joins TRBV10-3 and TRBJ2-2, with 11 bases matching TRBD2. From germline, CDR1 is ENHRY and CDR2 SYGVKD. The CDR3 is 19 residues long. V was clipped by 0 bases and J by 7 bases; unmatched bases: 13. DNA of the CDR3: TGTGCCATCAGTGAGTCGATCTTGGCTAGCGGGGGGCCAGGCGGGGAGCTGTTTTTT. It specifies CAISESILASGGPGGELFF.

This clone was seen a few times. The chain is built from TRBV5-4 and TRBJ2-2; TRBD1 agrees at 8 bases. J was trimmed by 3 bases and V by 3 bases; bases with no gene match: 7. CDR3 length equals 16 residues. CDR1 is SGHNT, CDR2 YYREEE, per germline (reference sequence). In nucleotides, the CDR3 is TGTGCCAGCAGCTCGCAGGGGGCGCGGGACACCGGGGAGCTGTTTTTT. Translating gives CASSSQGARDTGELFF.

This chain uses TRBV7-9 with TRBJ2-7; TRBD2 matches at 13 bases. This CDR3 comprises 16 residues. Trimming removed 4 bases from V and 1 base from J; junction bases left unmatched: 4. The germline V gene encodes CDR1 SEHNR and CDR2 FQNEAQ (reference sequence). The CDR3 region has the DNA TGTGCCAGCAGCTCGGGACTAGCGGGATGGTCCTACGAGCAGTACTTC. Its translation: CASSSGLAGWSYEQYF. Supplemented by reference TRBV7-9 and TRBJ2-7, the full variable domain reads DTGVSQNPRHKITKRGQNVTFRCDPISEHNRLYWYRQTLGQGPEFLTYFQNEAQLEKSRLLSDRFSAERPKGSFSTLEIQRTEQGDSAMYLCASSSGLAGWSYEQYFGPGTRLTVT.

V gene TRBV30 combines with J gene TRBJ2-1; D is undetermined. The CDR3 is made up of 15 amino acids. V was shortened by 0 bases and J by 0 bases, with 9 bases between the two germline ends. Germline CDR1 GTSNPN, CDR2 SVGIG (reference sequence). CDR3: CAWSVFVASYNEQFF. CDR3 nucleotide sequence: TGTGCCTGGAGTGTATTTGTCGCCTCCTACAATGAGCAGTTCTTC.

J is TRBJ2-3 and V is TRBV9, with 7 bases identical to TRBD1. This CDR3 contains 15 residues. The germline gives CDR1 SGDLS, CDR2 YYNGEE. V was pared by 4 bases and J by 1 base, with 6 bases of the junction left unmatched. CDR3 amino acids: CASSLEGARTDTQYF. The CDR3 DNA reads TGTGCCAGCAGCTTAGAGGGGGCTCGCACAGATACGCAGTATTTT.

V is TRBV9 and J is TRBJ2-1, with no clear D. This CDR3 spans 13 amino acids. V lost 0 bases, J lost 3 bases, and 4 bases lay in between. Germline CDR1 SGDLS, CDR2 YYNGEE. CDR3 in DNA: TGTGCCAGCAGCGTAGTGGACTACAATGAGCAGTTCTTC. Translation gives CASSVVDYNEQFF. Together with reference TRBV9 and TRBJ2-1, the CDR3 gives the full variable domain: DSGVTQTPKHLITATGQRVTLRCSPRSGDLSVYWYQQSLDQGLQFLIQYYNGEERAKGNILERFSAQQFPDLHSELNLSSLELGDSALYFCASSVVDYNEQFFGPGTRLTVL.

This clone was seen a single time. V and J are TRBV7-9 and TRBJ2-4, with 12 bases lining up with TRBD2. The CDR3 loop spans 16 amino acids. Unmatched junction bases numbered 8, after V lost 5 bases and J lost 6 bases. The germline V gene has CDR1 SEHNR and CDR2 FQNEAQ (reference sequence). The CDR3 DNA sequence: TGTGCCAGCAGCCTAGGACTAGCGGGGCCCCTAAACATTCAGTACTTC. Encoded protein: CASSLGLAGPLNIQYF.

This clone occurred a few times. The rearrangement joins TRBV28 to TRBJ1-4, with TRBD1 matching 10 bases. The CDR3 extends over 16 amino acids. Unmatched junction bases numbered 12, after V lost 4 bases and J lost 10 bases. Per germline, CDR1 MDHEN and CDR2 SYDVKM. The CDR3 sequence is CASSSIPGTGEAKLFF. The DNA for the CDR3 is TGTGCCAGCAGTTCCATTCCCGGGACAGGGGAGGCAAAACTGTTTTTT.